This T cell receptor (beta chain) was documented in a study of radiotherapy plus CTLA-4 blockade in lung cancer. Study context: Objective responses were documented in around a sixth of patients, with disease control in around 30%. Study-level findings and limits: According to reports, early shifts in blood T cell clones, alongside interferon-beta, forecast response most accurately.

Worth noting for this clone: Its antigen is currently unknown.

Patients in the study, people with chemo-refractory metastatic non-small-cell lung cancer, received focal radiation plus ipilimumab CTLA-4 blockade. The repertoire was sequenced with immunoSEQ multiplex PCR; TCRdb's copy has only in-frame clones and lacks some. This table has over 50,000 clones, roughly 80% appearing once. The receptor's source is a human donor with non-small cell lung cancer who had a complete response to radiotherapy plus ipilimumab. This sample comprised peripheral blood, obtained from a patient treated with radiotherapy plus ipilimumab.

The CDR3 loop reads CATHRGAGNTIYF. The CDR3, as DNA: TGTGCCACCCACAGGGGGGCTGGAAACACCATATATTTT. This chain joins TRBV19 and TRBJ1-3; 8 nucleotides line up with TRBD1. The CDR3 runs to 13 residues. Germline assignment: CDR1 LNHDA and CDR2 SQIVND (reference sequence). J gave up 2 bases and V 10 bases, and 4 bases lay outside the gene matches.